This passage covers 27 T cell receptor beta chains from one sample sequenced in a study of OX40 agonist ivuxolimab in advanced cancers. Generated by immunoSEQ multiplex PCR, the TCRdb table keeps only in-frame clones and is missing some. The sample has approximately 59,000 clones, 84% seen once. Material: CD4+ or CD8+ T cells sorted from blood, obtained in a trial of the OX40 agonist ivuxolimab. These receptors were taken from an adult with an advanced solid tumor such as melanoma, head and neck, liver or kidney cancer.

The chain links TRBV28 to TRBJ1-4; tentative D call: TRBD1 (6 bases). The germline V and J ends were trimmed by 5 bases and 0 bases, with 10 bases remaining between them. This CDR3 is built from 15 residues. The germline gives CDR1 MDHEN, CDR2 SYDVKM. Here the CDR3 DNA reads TGTGCCAGCAGTGGGGGCGGGGCAACTAATGAAAAACTGTTTTTT. Translation: CASSGGGATNEKLFF.

The J gene is TRBJ2-1, the V gene TRBV28; D uncertain. CDR3 size: 12 residues. The germline V gene encodes CDR1 MDHEN and CDR2 SYDVKM. V was shortened by 5 bases and J by 8 bases, with 10 bases between the two germline ends. The CDR3 loop reads CASSQDRDEQFF. In DNA form, the CDR3 reads TGTGCCAGCAGTCAGGATAGGGATGAGCAGTTCTTC.

The J gene is TRBJ1-1, the V gene TRBV7-3; no reliable D call. V lost 6 bases, J lost 1 base, and 9 bases lay in between. Germline CDR1 is SGHTA and CDR2 is FQGTGA. The CDR3 extends over 13 amino acids. CDR3 nucleotide sequence: TGTGCCAGCAGATTTAGCAAGAACACTGAAGCTTTCTTT. Translation: CASRFSKNTEAFF.

The V and J genes are TRBV7-2 and TRBJ1-5, with no clear D. Germline loops: CDR1 SGHTA, CDR2 FQGNSA. This CDR3 has 16 residues. Trimming left V 0 bases short and J 5 bases short, with 14 bases between. CDR3 region: CASSLAPPSSHQPQHF. The CDR3 DNA reads TGTGCCAGCAGCTTAGCGCCCCCCAGCTCCCATCAGCCCCAGCATTTT.

The gene calls are TRBV9 and TRBJ2-7; 7 bases map to TRBD1. The CDR3 consists of 13 residues. V shed 4 bases and J 5 bases; nucleotides not matched to a gene: 6. The germline V gene has CDR1 SGDLS and CDR2 YYNGEE. CDR3 sequence: CASSTGVGDEQYF. The DNA of the CDR3 is TGTGCCAGCAGCACAGGGGTAGGGGACGAGCAGTACTTC.

This clone was found once. This sequence joins TRBV5-6 and TRBJ2-3; TRBD1 agrees at 8 bases. From germline, CDR1 is SGHDT and CDR2 YYEEEE. This CDR3 spans 16 amino acids. Trimming took 3 bases from V and 4 from J; bases not matched to a gene: 10. CDR3 sequence: CASSSAAGGAADTQYF. DNA of the CDR3: TGTGCCAGCAGCTCCGCAGCAGGGGGCGCGGCAGATACGCAGTATTTT. The entire variable domain, with the rest obtained from reference TRBV5-6 and TRBJ2-3, is as follows: DAGVTQSPTHLIKTRGQQVTLRCSPKSGHDTVSWYQQALGQGPQFIFQYYEEEERQRGNFPDRFSGHQFPNYSSELNVNALLLGDSALYLCASSSAAGGAADTQYFGPGTRLTVL.

V usage is TRBV29-1 and J usage is TRBJ2-7, with 9 bases that match TRBD2. The germline V gene encodes CDR1 SQVTM and CDR2 ANQGSEA. This CDR3 region has 13 residues. After removal of 4 bases from V and 4 bases from J, the junction contained 5 bases not matched to a gene. The CDR3 here is CSVGLAVGYEQYF. The CDR3 coding sequence is TGCAGCGTTGGACTAGCGGTGGGTTACGAGCAGTACTTC.

The chain links TRBV2 to TRBJ2-5; 9 bases are shared with TRBD2. With V trimmed by 1 base and J by 3 bases, 3 bases remained unmatched. The CDR3 spans 15 residues. Germline assignment: CDR1 SNHLY and CDR2 FYNNEI. The CDR3 region has the DNA TGTGCCAGCAGTGAAGGAGCGGGAGGAGAAGAGACCCAGTACTTC. Its protein product is CASSEGAGGEETQYF.

The chain combines TRBV5-1 with TRBJ2-7, with a weak D call TRBD2 (6 bases). The CDR3 is 15 residues long. Trimming shortened V by 6 bases and J by 9 bases, and 25 bases separated the two germline ends. Germline-derived CDR1 and CDR2 are SGHRS and YFSETQ. The CDR3 coding sequence is TGCGCCAGCACAACCGGGACTGGCAGTGGGTTCGTGCAGTACTTC. It codes for CASTTGTGSGFVQYF.

This clone came up a few times. The chain links TRBV11-2 to TRBJ1-1; D might be TRBD1 (5 bases). Germline V CDR1 and CDR2: SGHAT, FQNNGV. This CDR3 contains 15 residues. V was shortened by 5 bases and J by 5 bases, with 18 bases between the two germline ends. The CDR3 sequence: CASSLSGGLGTEAFF. CDR3 nucleotides: TGTGCCAGCAGCCTCTCCGGGGGATTGGGAACTGAAGCTTTCTTT.

The rearrangement uses TRBV30 and TRBJ1-6; 8 bases align to TRBD1. V was pared by 5 bases and J by 8 bases, with 2 bases of the junction left unmatched. There are 12 residues in the CDR3. Germline values: CDR1 GTSNPN, CDR2 SVGIG (reference sequence). The CDR3 nucleotides read TGTGCCTGGGGACAGGGTCATTCACCCCTCCACTTT. Its translation: CAWGQGHSPLHF.

The gene calls are TRBV23-1 and TRBJ2-7, with 9 bases fitting TRBD2. Being an ORF, TRBV23-1 has a function that is uncertain. The CDR3 is 14 amino acids. Trimming at V came to 10 bases and at J to 6 bases, leaving 13 bases not matched to a gene. CDR3 amino acids: CATPRGGRAREQYF. CDR3 sequence (DNA): TGCGCCACCCCAAGGGGCGGGAGGGCCCGCGAGCAGTACTTC.

The count of this clone is one. The rearrangement links TRBV6-1 to TRBJ2-7; D possibly corresponds to TRBD1 (5 bases). CDR1 is MNHNS, CDR2 SASEGT, per germline. The V end lost 5 bases, the J end lost 3 bases, and 14 bases lay between the germline ends. This CDR3 spans 14 amino acids. The CDR3 is CASSIQGAGYEQYF. DNA of the CDR3: TGTGCCAGCAGTATCCAGGGTGCCGGCTACGAGCAGTACTTC.

This clone was detected a few times. The rearrangement uses TRBV29-1 and TRBJ2-1, with D tentatively TRBD1 or TRBD2 (5 bases each). The CDR3 totals 13 residues. Germline assignment: CDR1 SQVTM and CDR2 ANQGSEA. V was pared by 4 bases and J by 2 bases, with 9 bases between. CDR3 loop: CSVAGDPYNEQFF. CDR3 coding DNA: TGCAGCGTTGCCGGGGACCCCTACAATGAGCAGTTCTTC.

Comments on this clone: Other nucleotide sequences in the sample specify the same CDR3. The chain links TRBV30 to TRBJ2-1; no definite D call. In germline, CDR1 is GTSNPN, CDR2 SVGIG (reference sequence). Trimming shortened V by 2 bases and J by 7 bases, and 9 bases separated the two germline ends. This CDR3 region has 12 residues. The CDR3 sequence is CAWSRGRNEQFF. The CDR3 DNA reads TGTGCCTGGAGTAGAGGCAGGAATGAGCAGTTCTTC.

V usage is TRBV10-1 and J usage is TRBJ2-5; no firm D call. The CDR3 length is 13 residues. V was trimmed by 3 bases and J by 5 bases, leaving 10 bases between them. Germline V gives CDR1 WNHNN, CDR2 SYGVQD (reference sequence). DNA of the CDR3: TGCGCCAGCAGTGATGCGGCTGGCGAGACCCAGTACTTC. Encoded protein: CASSDAAGETQYF.

The chain links TRBV29-1 to TRBJ2-3; D tentatively reads TRBD1 or TRBD2 (5 bases each). The germline CDR1 and CDR2 sequences are SQVTM and ANQGSEA. With 6 bases removed from V and 5 bases from J, the gap between germline ends came to 18 bases. CDR3 length equals 14 residues. Here the CDR3 DNA reads TGCAGCGTCGCCCTGGTCGGGGCAAGAGATACGCAGTATTTT. It yields the protein CSVALVGARDTQYF.

The chain joins TRBV6-4 to TRBJ1-5, with a tentative D call TRBD1 (5 bases). This CDR3 spans 13 amino acids. The germline V and J ends were trimmed by 2 bases and 6 bases, with 8 bases remaining between them. Germline V lookup: CDR1 MRHNA, CDR2 SNTAGT. CDR3 in amino acids: CASSDGGGQPQHF. CDR3 DNA: TGTGCCAGCAGTGACGGGGGTGGTCAGCCCCAGCATTTT.

This clone was counted a single time. V gene TRBV9 combines with J gene TRBJ2-3; D call uncertain. This CDR3 is 13 amino acids long. V dropped 3 bases and J dropped 4 bases, with 9 bases sitting between them. In germline, CDR1 is SGDLS, CDR2 YYNGEE. This chain's CDR3 is CASSASFADTQYF. The CDR3 DNA reads as TGTGCCAGCAGCGCCTCGTTCGCAGATACGCAGTATTTT.

The gene calls are TRBV2 and TRBJ2-7; D possibly corresponds to TRBD1 (5 bases). The germline gives CDR1 SNHLY, CDR2 FYNNEI. The CDR3 extends over 11 amino acids. The V end lost 4 bases, the J end lost 6 bases, and 7 bases lay between the germline ends. The DNA of the CDR3 is TGTGCCAGCAGTGTAGGGGTCGAGCAGTACTTC. Amino acid sequence: CASSVGVEQYF.

This clone was detected only a few times. The V gene is TRBV20-1, the J gene TRBJ2-7; D unresolved. V shed 2 bases and J shed 3 bases, with 2 bases lying between them. Germline assignment: CDR1 DFQATT and CDR2 SNEGSKA (reference sequence). The CDR3 totals 10 residues. The CDR3 loop is CSARNYEQYF. DNA of the CDR3: TGCAGTGCTAGAAACTACGAGCAGTACTTC.

The V and J genes are TRBV28 and TRBJ2-7; 7 bases are a match to TRBD1. The CDR3 spans 13 residues. Germline trimming cut 6 bases from V and 3 bases from J; bases unmatched to any gene: 5. Looked up from germline, CDR1 is MDHEN and CDR2 is SYDVKM. The CDR3 DNA sequence: TGTGCCAGCAGCCCGACAGGGTACTACGAGCAGTACTTC. Residues: CASSPTGYYEQYF.

This chain links TRBV2 with TRBJ2-3, with TRBD1 matching over 9 bases. The CDR3 is 14 residues long. The V and J ends lost 11 bases and 3 bases, in that order; junction bases with no gene match: 9. CDR1 and CDR2 from the germline V gene are SNHLY and FYNNEI. The CDR3: CAGTGGARTDTQYF. The CDR3 region has the DNA TGTGCCGGTACAGGGGGCGCACGGACAGATACGCAGTATTTT.

This chain links TRBV6-4 with TRBJ2-2; 7 nucleotides agree with TRBD2. Losses at the gene ends were 6 bases for V and 7 bases for J; bases not matched to a gene: 8. Germline CDR1 reads MRHNA; CDR2 reads SNTAGT. The CDR3 contains 14 residues. CDR3 sequence (DNA): TGTGCCAGCAGAGGCGGGAGATACGACGGGGAGCTGTTTTTT. Residues: CASRGGRYDGELFF.

A word on this clone: Different DNA sequences within this sample yield the same CDR3. The chain has TRBV14 and TRBJ2-7; possibly TRBD1 or TRBD2 for D (5 bases each). The germline gives CDR1 SGHDN, CDR2 FVKESK. The CDR3 contains 15 residues. The ends were cut back, 3 bases at V and 6 bases at J, with 18 bases in the middle. In nucleotides, the CDR3 is TGTGCCAGCAGCCATAGCGTGCCACGGCAGGGCGAGCAGTACTTC. This codes for CASSHSVPRQGEQYF.

This clone came up once. This chain connects TRBV7-6 to TRBJ1-1; 7 bases agree with TRBD1. The CDR3 runs 15 residues. The V and J ends lost 3 bases and 4 bases, in that order; junction bases with no gene match: 8. Germline CDR1 SGHVS, CDR2 FNYEAQ. The CDR3 loop is CASSFSAGGRTEAFF. DNA for the CDR3: TGTGCCAGCAGCTTTTCCGCAGGGGGGCGCACTGAAGCTTTCTTT. Based on the CDR3 plus reference TRBV7-6 and TRBJ1-1, the full variable domain is GAGVSQSPRYKVTKRGQDVALRCDPISGHVSLYWYRQALGQGPEFLTYFNYEAQQDKSGLPNDRFSAERPEGSISTLTIQRTEQRDSAMYRCASSFSAGGRTEAFFGQGTRLTVV.

Only one count was recorded for this clone. V and J are TRBV19 and TRBJ1-1, with a possible D match to TRBD1 (6 bases). Germline V gives CDR1 LNHDA, CDR2 SQIVND (reference sequence). The CDR3 consists of 16 residues. V was cut by 5 bases and J by 6 bases, with 22 bases left in between. The CDR3 is CASSPRGKERDAEAFF. CDR3 in DNA: TGTGCCAGTAGTCCCAGGGGCAAGGAAAGGGACGCTGAAGCTTTCTTT.